The 29 T cell receptor beta chains below were found in one sample sequenced in a study of cytomegalovirus exposure and HLA in healthy donors. Amplification used 60 Vbeta primers and 13 Jbeta primers. The data were produced by immunoSEQ multiplex PCR, yet TCRdb's version contains in-frame clones alone and is incomplete. The sample contains about 140,000 clones, 73% of which appear only once. The sequenced sample was PBMCs. The receptors originated from a woman aged 35 to 49 in good health and CMV-seronegative.

V is TRBV15 and J is TRBJ2-1; TRBD2 aligns across 9 bases. Germline CDR1 is LNHNV and CDR2 is YYDKDF (reference sequence). J gave up 6 bases and V 8 bases, and 11 bases lay outside the gene matches. The CDR3 contains 15 residues. CDR3 protein: CATFLIAGDVNEQFF. The DNA for the CDR3 is TGTGCCACCTTTCTTATAGCGGGGGACGTCAATGAGCAGTTCTTC.

This rearrangement joins TRBV7-8 to TRBJ2-7; tentative D call: TRBD1 (5 bases). The CDR3 contains 12 residues. The V and J ends lost 2 bases and 4 bases respectively, with 6 bases between them. Germline CDR1 and CDR2: SGHVS and FQNEAQ. Here the CDR3 DNA reads TGTGCCAGCAGCTTACAGGGATACGAGCAGTACTTC. Protein sequence: CASSLQGYEQYF.

The chain combines TRBV9 with TRBJ1-2, with 9 bases that match TRBD1. This CDR3 region has 15 residues. Germline V gives CDR1 SGDLS, CDR2 YYNGEE. The V segment lost 3 bases and the J segment 4 bases; nucleotides outside the gene matches: 7. In DNA form, the CDR3 reads TGTGCCAGCAGCGGATACAGGGGGCTTGGCTATGGCTACACCTTC. This encodes CASSGYRGLGYGYTF.

This rearrangement joins TRBV9 to TRBJ2-1; the D gene is possibly TRBD2 (6 bases). V lost 4 bases, J lost 0 bases, and 14 bases lay in between. Germline CDR1 SGDLS, CDR2 YYNGEE. CDR3 length equals 16 residues. The CDR3: CASSPSGLSSYNEQFF. CDR3 nucleotide sequence: TGTGCCAGCAGCCCGAGCGGGTTGAGCTCCTACAATGAGCAGTTCTTC. Full variable domain (outside the CDR3, taken from reference TRBV9 and TRBJ2-1): DSGVTQTPKHLITATGQRVTLRCSPRSGDLSVYWYQQSLDQGLQFLIQYYNGEERAKGNILERFSAQQFPDLHSELNLSSLELGDSALYFCASSPSGLSSYNEQFFGPGTRLTVL.

This sequence joins TRBV5-6 and TRBJ2-3, with 7 bases fitting TRBD2. CDR1 and CDR2 (germline): SGHDT, YYEEEE. The CDR3 has 15 residues. The junction had 4 bases not matched to a gene; V was cut back by 1 base and J by 2 bases. The CDR3 region is CASSLWLADTDTQYF. CDR3 bases: TGTGCCAGCAGCTTGTGGCTAGCGGACACAGATACGCAGTATTTT.

The genes are TRBV28 and TRBJ1-2; D gene unclear. Germline V gene sequence: CDR1 MDHEN, CDR2 SYDVKM. The CDR3 is 15 residues long. The CDR3 DNA follows: TGTGCTACCTCCCTCTCAGCAGGTATATTCGGTGGCTACACCTTC. This encodes CATSLSAGIFGGYTF.

The chain joins TRBV7-9 to TRBJ2-5, with D maybe TRBD1 (5 bases). There are 15 residues in the CDR3. Trimming pared 1 base from V and 1 base from J, leaving 10 bases between. Per germline, CDR1 SEHNR and CDR2 FQNEAQ (reference sequence). In nucleotides, the CDR3 is TGTGCCAGCAGCTTAGGGGGCGGTGGCCAAGAGACCCAGTACTTC. Amino acid sequence: CASSLGGGGQETQYF.

This clone showed up just a few times. J is TRBJ1-5 and V is TRBV7-2; weak D call: TRBD1 (6 bases). Germline assignment: CDR1 SGHTA and CDR2 FQGNSA. V was cut by 10 bases and J by 0 bases, with 16 bases left in between. This CDR3 contains 15 residues. CDR3 in DNA: TGTGCCACCTCCCGGGACACCCTTAGCAATCAGCCCCAGCATTTT. Its protein is CATSRDTLSNQPQHF.

The chain joins TRBV4-1 to TRBJ1-2, with a possible D match to TRBD1 (5 bases). V lost 5 bases, J lost 8 bases, and 21 bases lay in between. In germline, CDR1 is MGHRA, CDR2 YSYEKL. The CDR3 is 15 residues long. As DNA, the CDR3 is TGCGCCAGCAGCGCGCGGACAACTCCTTCGGGCGGCTACACCTTC. Encoded protein: CASSARTTPSGGYTF.

This chain connects TRBV18 to TRBJ1-2; 8 nucleotides align to TRBD1. This CDR3 is built from 15 residues. With V trimmed by 3 bases and J by 6 bases, 9 bases remained unmatched. Germline V gives CDR1 KGHSH, CDR2 LQKENI. The CDR3 loop reads CASSPKGQGRHGYTF. DNA for the CDR3: TGTGCCAGCTCACCTAAAGGACAGGGCAGGCATGGCTACACCTTC.

The CDR3 here is CASSVGSGGINEQFF. In nucleotides, the CDR3 is TGTGCCAGCAGCGTAGGGAGCGGGGGTATAAATGAGCAGTTCTTC. The chain employs TRBV9 and TRBJ2-1; 8 bases line up with TRBD2. Germline V CDR1 and CDR2: SGDLS, YYNGEE. This CDR3 is 15 amino acids long. Trimming cost V 0 bases and J 7 bases; bases outside gene matches: 6.

The J gene is TRBJ2-3, the V gene TRBV9; tentative D call: TRBD2 (6 bases). Trimming removed 6 bases at V and 5 bases at J, with 13 bases between. The CDR3 sequence is 13 residues long. Germline CDR1 is SGDLS and CDR2 is YYNGEE. The CDR3 region is CASNFGGRDTQYF. The CDR3 DNA is TGTGCCAGCAACTTTGGAGGGCGAGATACGCAGTATTTT.

V is TRBV14 and J is TRBJ2-5; 7 bases line up with TRBD2. With 3 bases clipped from V and 5 bases from J, the junction kept 6 bases outside the gene matches. The CDR3 is made up of 14 amino acids. CDR1 is SGHDN, CDR2 FVKESK, per germline. DNA for the CDR3: TGTGCCAGCAGCCATGGGGGAGGGGTCGAGACCCAGTACTTC. This gives the protein CASSHGGGVETQYF.

This clone has a single count. The rearrangement links TRBV9 to TRBJ2-5; the D gene is possibly TRBD1 (6 bases). Germline V gives CDR1 SGDLS, CDR2 YYNGEE. This CDR3 spans 15 amino acids. Trimming left V 4 bases short and J 3 bases short, with 16 bases between. Here the CDR3 reads CASSSRGTNEETQYF. Here the CDR3 DNA reads TGTGCCAGCAGCTCAAGAGGGACAAATGAAGAGACCCAGTACTTC. Using reference TRBV9 and TRBJ2-5 for the parts outside the CDR3, the full variable domain is DSGVTQTPKHLITATGQRVTLRCSPRSGDLSVYWYQQSLDQGLQFLIQYYNGEERAKGNILERFSAQQFPDLHSELNLSSLELGDSALYFCASSSRGTNEETQYFGPGTRLLVL.

The chain carries TRBV11-2 and TRBJ2-3; D ambiguous. CDR3 length: 14 amino acids. Trimming cost V 1 base and J 5 bases, with 10 bases left between them. Germline assignment: CDR1 SGHAT and CDR2 FQNNGV. The CDR3 sequence is CASSLGLVIDTQYF. The CDR3 bases are TGTGCCAGCAGCTTAGGGCTAGTAATAGATACGCAGTATTTT.

The chain carries TRBV7-6 and TRBJ2-1, with 7 bases identical to TRBD1. There are 16 residues in the CDR3. Germline CDR1 reads SGHVS; CDR2 reads FNYEAQ. V lost 4 bases, J lost 4 bases, and 10 bases stayed unmatched. CDR3 DNA sequence: TGTGCCAGCAGCTCCCGGGACAGACTACTTTACAATGAGCAGTTCTTC. Amino acid sequence: CASSSRDRLLYNEQFF.

The gene calls are TRBV5-6 and TRBJ2-1; 8 bases agree with TRBD1. The CDR3 length is 15 residues. Trimming took 2 bases from V and 4 from J; bases not matched to a gene: 5. The germline V gene encodes CDR1 SGHDT and CDR2 YYEEEE. The CDR3 DNA sequence: TGTGCCAGCAGCTTCGGGACAGGATATTACAATGAGCAGTTCTTC. Protein sequence: CASSFGTGYYNEQFF.

This clone has only a few counts. This chain connects TRBV5-4 to TRBJ1-1; weak D call: TRBD1 (5 bases). V lost 4 bases to trimming and J lost 7 bases, with 20 bases between them. The CDR3 covers 15 residues. The germline V gene has CDR1 SGHNT and CDR2 YYREEE (reference sequence). The CDR3, as DNA: TGTGCCAGCAGCCCTTCCCCGGACACTCCAGGTGAAGCTTTCTTT. Translated: CASSPSPDTPGEAFF.

The DNA of the CDR3 is TGTGCCAGCAGTCCTCAGGGGTCGAACACTGAAGCTTTCTTT. Translated, it gives CASSPQGSNTEAFF. The chain couples TRBV7-2 to TRBJ1-1, with D tentatively TRBD1 (6 bases). The germline V and J ends were trimmed by 6 bases and 1 base, with 12 bases remaining between them. Germline V gene lookup returns CDR1 SGHTA and CDR2 FQGNSA. This CDR3 has 14 amino acids.

The chain joins TRBV13 to TRBJ2-2; D is possibly TRBD1 (6 bases). The CDR3 consists of 16 residues. Trimming pared 5 bases from V and 2 bases from J, leaving 15 bases between. Germline CDR1 and CDR2: PRHDT and FYEKMQ (reference sequence). In DNA form, the CDR3 reads TGTGCCAGCAGCCGCACCCCCAGGGGCAACACCGGGGAGCTGTTTTTT. Translation gives CASSRTPRGNTGELFF.

This sequence joins TRBV6-5 and TRBJ1-6, with TRBD1 matching over 8 bases. The CDR3 covers 15 residues. CDR1 is MNHEY and CDR2 is SVGAGI in the germline V gene. J was trimmed by 7 bases and V by 5 bases; bases with no gene match: 7. The CDR3 bases are TGTGCCAGCAGTGGGCAGGGGGCTTCCAATTCACCCCTCCACTTT. It yields the protein CASSGQGASNSPLHF.

V and J are TRBV28 and TRBJ1-2, with D perhaps TRBD1 (6 bases). The length of the CDR3 is 17 residues. Trimming stripped 6 bases from V and 2 bases from J, with 22 bases between. Per germline, CDR1 MDHEN and CDR2 SYDVKM. The CDR3 protein is CASRDPLGRTANYGYTF. CDR3 nucleotide sequence: TGTGCCAGCAGAGACCCCTTGGGACGGACAGCAAACTATGGCTACACCTTC.

V gene TRBV5-1 combines with J gene TRBJ2-7; D is perhaps TRBD2 (6 bases). CDR1 and CDR2 from the germline V gene are SGHRS and YFSETQ. Trimming removed 0 bases at V and 7 bases at J, with 17 bases between. The CDR3 length is 15 residues. CDR3 DNA sequence: TGCGCCAGCAGCTTGGGCGCTACGACTCGGGGGGAGCAGTACTTC. Translating gives CASSLGATTRGEQYF.

V gene TRBV10-3 combines with J gene TRBJ1-2; the match to TRBD1 covers 10 bases. This CDR3 has 14 residues. Trimming at V came to 6 bases and at J to 3 bases, leaving 4 bases not matched to a gene. The germline CDR1 and CDR2 sequences are ENHRY and SYGVKD. CDR3 DNA sequence: TGTGCCATCAGGGAGGGGACAGGGGACTATGGCTACACCTTC. Translation gives CAIREGTGDYGYTF.

The V gene is TRBV7-8, the J gene TRBJ2-2; 11 nucleotides line up with TRBD1. The germline CDR1 and CDR2 sequences are SGHVS and FQNEAQ. Trimming removed 8 bases from V and 6 bases from J; junction bases left unmatched: 8. The CDR3 is 15 residues long. The CDR3 nucleotides read TGTGCCAGCCAGCCCGGGACAGGGGGATCCGGGGAGCTGTTTTTT. Translated: CASQPGTGGSGELFF.

The chain employs TRBV5-4 and TRBJ2-7; 9 positions agree with TRBD2. V lost 4 bases, J lost 0 bases, and 8 bases stayed unmatched. Per the germline V gene, CDR1 is SGHNT and CDR2 is YYREEE (reference sequence). This CDR3 has 16 amino acids. The CDR3 DNA reads as TGTGCCAGCAGCCTTTGGGGCGGGGGGGACTCCTACGAGCAGTACGTC. Protein product: CASSLWGGGDSYEQYV.

This chain links TRBV19 with TRBJ2-3; tentative D call: TRBD1 (6 bases). V was clipped by 6 bases and J by 3 bases, with 16 bases between them. Germline CDR1 LNHDA, CDR2 SQIVND (reference sequence). The CDR3 runs 15 residues. The CDR3 reads CASRPSGHFTDTQYF. The CDR3 DNA is TGTGCCAGTAGGCCATCGGGACACTTTACAGATACGCAGTATTTT.

The chain employs TRBV5-1 and TRBJ2-3; no definite D call. The CDR3 has 16 amino acids. Between the trimmed V and J ends, which lost 0 bases and 1 base, there was a span of 12 bases. Per germline, CDR1 SGHRS and CDR2 YFSETQ. CDR3 coding DNA: TGCGCCAGCAGCTTGGGGGCAATACCAGGCACAGATACGCAGTATTTT. Protein sequence: CASSLGAIPGTDTQYF.

CDR3 DNA sequence: TGCAGCGTTGAAGAGGGGGGGGGCTACACCTTC. It specifies CSVEEGGGYTF. The chain recombines TRBV29-1 with TRBJ1-2; perhaps TRBD1 as D (5 bases). Trimming took 0 bases from V and 8 from J, leaving 7 bases between them. Germline lookup yields CDR1 SQVTM and CDR2 ANQGSEA. The CDR3 spans 11 residues.